The 8 T cell receptor beta chains in this list originate from one sample, sequenced in a study of shared clonotypes between healthy human individuals. Data came from immunoSEQ multiplex PCR; TCRdb stores just in-frame clones and leaves some out. The sample shows hundreds of thousands of clones, around four fifths of them seen only once. What was sequenced was memory CD4+ T cells sorted from blood. Subset defined: CD45RA-negative fraction. The source of these receptors is a woman aged 25 to 45 in good health.

This rearrangement joins TRBV6-5 to TRBJ1-1; no clear D gene. The CDR3 is 13 amino acids. The ends were cut back, 6 bases at V and 2 bases at J, with 10 bases in the middle. Per germline, CDR1 MNHEY and CDR2 SVGAGI. The CDR3 here is CASRYQVNTEAFF. CDR3 nucleotide sequence: TGTGCCAGCAGGTACCAGGTAAACACTGAAGCTTTCTTT.

As DNA, the CDR3 is TGTGCCACCCAGGTTGGGGGACAAGGGGGAGATACGCAGTATTTT. Translated: CATQVGGQGGDTQYF. V gene TRBV28 combines with J gene TRBJ2-3, with D perhaps TRBD1 (6 bases). V was cut by 10 bases and J by 5 bases, with 22 bases left in between. The CDR3 sequence is 15 residues long. The V gene's germline CDR1 is MDHEN and CDR2 SYDVKM. Variable domain in full (rest from reference TRBV28 and TRBJ2-3): DVKVTQSSRYLVKRTGEKVFLECVQDMDHENMFWYRQDPGLGLRLIYFSYDVKMKEKGDIPEGYSVSREKKERFSLILESASTNQTSMYLCATQVGGQGGDTQYFGPGTRLTVL.

The chain employs TRBV10-2 and TRBJ1-5; D is possibly TRBD1 (6 bases). From germline, CDR1 is WSHSY and CDR2 SAAADI. With 8 bases removed from V and 8 bases from J, the gap between germline ends came to 16 bases. The CDR3 is 13 residues long. The CDR3 nucleotides are TGCGCCAGCGGGGACACGGTGGTGGAGCCCCAGCATTTT. Its protein product is CASGDTVVEPQHF.

The chain is built from TRBV2 and TRBJ1-1, with 7 positions matching TRBD1. V lost 6 bases to trimming and J lost 5 bases; unmatched junction nucleotides: 6. The germline V gene has CDR1 SNHLY and CDR2 FYNNEI. The CDR3 runs 13 residues. The CDR3, as DNA: TGTGCCAGCAGACCCCAGGGGGTGACTGAAGCTTTCTTT. Amino acids: CASRPQGVTEAFF.

This clone was counted at least ten times. This chain links TRBV19 with TRBJ1-2; the D gene is possibly TRBD1 (5 bases). The CDR3 has 14 residues. The germline V gene encodes CDR1 LNHDA and CDR2 SQIVND (reference sequence). The ends were cut back, 11 bases at V and 2 bases at J, with 18 bases in the middle. CDR3 sequence reads: CASTSRASNYGYTF. As DNA, the CDR3 is TGTGCCTCAACCTCCAGGGCGTCCAACTATGGCTACACCTTC.

The chain combines TRBV25-1 with TRBJ1-1, with 8 bases matching TRBD1. The CDR3 is 16 residues long. V was clipped by 0 bases and J by 2 bases; unmatched bases: 5. Germline V lookup: CDR1 MGHDK, CDR2 SYGVNS. The CDR3, as DNA: TGTGCCAGCAGTGAATATGGCAGGGGGCAAAACACTGAAGCTTTCTTT. It encodes CASSEYGRGQNTEAFF.

This clone was seen a handful of times. This chain joins TRBV5-6 and TRBJ2-2; TRBD2 agrees at 8 bases. Looked up from germline, CDR1 is SGHDT and CDR2 is YYEEEE. This CDR3 contains 16 residues. V lost 1 base and J lost 5; bases outside the gene matches: 7. The CDR3 DNA reads TGTGCCAGCAGCTTGCCGGGACTAGACCAGACCGGGGAGCTGTTTTTT. This codes for CASSLPGLDQTGELFF.

The chain has TRBV28 and TRBJ1-2, with D perhaps TRBD1 (5 bases). The CDR3 spans 11 residues. In germline, CDR1 is MDHEN, CDR2 SYDVKM. V lost 6 bases and J 8 bases, leaving 10 bases between the germline ends. This chain's CDR3 is CASSLTGGYTF. The CDR3 DNA is TGTGCCAGCAGCTTAACAGGCGGCTACACCTTC.